The clone carrying this T cell receptor beta chain was seen only a few times. Antigen unknown. The data stem from a study of cytomegalovirus exposure and HLA in healthy donors. The CDR3 contains 16 residues. CDR1 and CDR2 from the germline V gene are SGHKS and YYEKEE (reference sequence). V was cut by 0 bases and J by 5 bases, with 17 bases left in between. General study points: The study carried out a later analysis of TCR beta sequences. It associated 16,951 of them with specific HLA alleles at a false discovery rate of 0.05. High sensitivity and specificity were reportedly achieved when the classifier diagnosed cytomegalovirus status. In vitro experiments confirmed that a few CMV-associated chains were specific for CMV antigens. Presence/absence analyses treated sequencing depth as roughly uniform across donors.

This PCR relied on a set of 60 Vbeta primers and 13 Jbeta primers. Sequencing was performed with immunoSEQ multiplex PCR; in TCRdb, only in-frame clones are kept and a portion is missing. This sample has fewer than 250,000 clones, with more than 60% found just once. The sequencing input was PBMCs. This TCR came from a woman younger than 45 in good health and CMV-seropositive. This sequence joins TRBV5-5 and TRBJ1-2; D perhaps matches TRBD1 (6 bases). This CDR3 reads CASSLAGGGPGYGYTF. CDR3 DNA: TGTGCCAGCAGCTTGGCTGGGGGGGGCCCTGGGTATGGCTACACCTTC. Full variable domain (rest looked up from reference TRBV5-5 and TRBJ1-2): DAGVTQSPTHLIKTRGQQVTLRCSPISGHKSVSWYQQVLGQGPQFIFQYYEKEERGRGNFPDRFSARQFPNYSSELNVNALLLGDSALYLCASSLAGGGPGYGYTFGSGTRLTVV.